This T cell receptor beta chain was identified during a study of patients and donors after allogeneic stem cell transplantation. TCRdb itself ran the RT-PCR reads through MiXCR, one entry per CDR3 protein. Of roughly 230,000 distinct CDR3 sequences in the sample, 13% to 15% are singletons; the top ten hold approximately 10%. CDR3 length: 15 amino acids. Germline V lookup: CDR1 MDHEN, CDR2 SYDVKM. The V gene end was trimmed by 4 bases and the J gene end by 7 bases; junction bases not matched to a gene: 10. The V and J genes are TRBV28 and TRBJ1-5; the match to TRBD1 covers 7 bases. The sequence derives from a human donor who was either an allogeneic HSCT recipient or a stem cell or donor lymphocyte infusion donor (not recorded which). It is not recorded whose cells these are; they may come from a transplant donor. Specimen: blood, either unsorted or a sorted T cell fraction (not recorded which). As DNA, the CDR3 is TGTGCCAGCAGTTCGGCAGGGGGTTACCTCCAGCCCCAGCATTTT. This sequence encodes CASSSAGGYLQPQHF.